This T cell receptor beta chain was profiled in a study of T cell responses to AZD1222 COVID-19 vaccine. The germline V gene has CDR1 SGHRS and CDR2 YFSETQ. Trimming stripped 4 bases from V and 0 bases from J, with 14 bases between. The CDR3 extends over 16 amino acids. Profiled with immunoSEQ multiplex PCR; TCRdb holds only in-frame clones, not every one. The sample includes about 130,000 clones, about 90% seen only once; the top ten take 1.5% to 1.8%. Sequencing used peripheral blood, obtained on day 0 of AZD1222 vaccination. The TCR was taken from an adult in good health. This sequence joins TRBV5-1 and TRBJ2-1; D unresolved. This CDR3 reads CASSPRRADSYNEQFF. CDR3 nucleotide sequence: TGCGCCAGCAGCCCCCGGCGTGCGGACTCCTACAATGAGCAGTTCTTC.